The rows below give T cell receptor beta chains drawn from one sample of a study of OX40 agonist ivuxolimab in advanced cancers. TCRdb keeps only in-frame clones here, not all; method: immunoSEQ multiplex PCR. The data contain approximately 94,000 clones, approximately 89% of them singletons. The starting material was CD4+ or CD8+ T cells sorted from blood, obtained in a trial of the OX40 agonist ivuxolimab. These TCRs come from an adult with an advanced solid tumor such as melanoma, head and neck, liver or kidney cancer. CDR3s include the opening cysteine and the closing phenylalanine or tryptophan. A D gene is named only where the DNA matches it firmly. The size field is filled for only some rows; it gives once, few, many or a size class.

V gene	D gene	clone size	J gene	CDR3 DNA	CDR3 protein
TRBV27	NA	NA	TRBJ2-3	TGTGCCAGCAGTTCCAGGGTCAGGTACACAGATACGCAGTATTTT	CASSSRVRYTDTQYF
TRBV6-5	NA	NA	TRBJ2-5	TGTGCCAGCAGTTACTCTAGGGGACGGGCCGCAGAGACCCAGTACTTC	CASSYSRGRAAETQYF
TRBV7-9	TRBD2	NA	TRBJ2-7	TGTGCCAGCTCCCCCAGCCGGACTAGCGGGGGCTACGAGCAGTACTTC	CASSPSRTSGGYEQYF
TRBV28	NA	NA	TRBJ1-2	TGTGCCAGCACCCTAAACAGGGAGACGGATGGCTACACCTTC	CASTLNRETDGYTF
TRBV5-1	TRBD1	NA	TRBJ1-1	TGCGCCAGCAGCTTGGCGACAGGGGGTGGGAACACTGAAGCTTTCTTT	CASSLATGGGNTEAFF
TRBV10-3	TRBD2	NA	TRBJ2-5	TGTGCCATCAGTGAGTCGTTGGGACTAGCGGACCAAGAGACCCAGTACTTC	CAISESLGLADQETQYF
TRBV27	TRBD2	NA	TRBJ2-5	TGTGCCAGCAGTTTACGAGGCGGGAGGAGGATTGGAGAGACCCAGTACTTC	CASSLRGGRRIGETQYF
TRBV30	TRBD1	NA	TRBJ2-7	TGTGCCTGGGGGATGACAGGGACCTACGAGCAGTACTTC	CAWGMTGTYEQYF
TRBV6-1	NA	NA	TRBJ2-7	TGTGCCAGCAGTAACGACCACGCGGCGTACGAGCAGTACTTC	CASSNDHAAYEQYF
TRBV7-9	NA	NA	TRBJ2-5	TGTGCCAGCAGCTTGGGCGGACTGTCCCAAGAGACCCAGTACTTC	CASSLGGLSQETQYF
TRBV19	NA	NA	TRBJ1-2	TGTGCCAGTAGTAATCGGGACGGAGATAACTATGGCTACACCTTC	CASSNRDGDNYGYTF
TRBV2	NA	NA	TRBJ1-3	TGTGCCAGCAGTGCGGCAGGCCAGCGTGGAGGAAACACCATATATTTT	CASSAAGQRGGNTIYF
TRBV15	NA	NA	TRBJ1-2	TGTGCCACCAGCAGGGACAGTCACTATGGCTACACCTTC	CATSRDSHYGYTF
TRBV10-3	NA	NA	TRBJ1-4	TGTGCCATCAGTGTCGGCAGCCCAAATGAAAAACTGTTTTTT	CAISVGSPNEKLFF
TRBV19	NA	NA	TRBJ1-1	TGTGCCAGTACCATGTTTACAGCGGCTTTCTTT	CASTMFTAAFF
TRBV30	NA	NA	TRBJ1-3	TGTGCCTGGATTAGTGGTGCCTCTGGAAACACCATATATTTT	CAWISGASGNTIYF
TRBV15	NA	NA	TRBJ2-1	TGTGCCACCAGCAAGAACGCCCCAGGAGACTACAATGAGCAGTTCTTC	CATSKNAPGDYNEQFF
TRBV5-4	TRBD2	NA	TRBJ2-3	TGTGCTACCGGGAAAGCGGGAGTTGTGGGCACAGATACGCAGTATTTT	CATGKAGVVGTDTQYF
TRBV19	TRBD1	once	TRBJ1-4	TGTGCCAGTAGCTTGACCGGGACAGGGAATGAAAAACTGTTTTTT	CASSLTGTGNEKLFF
TRBV11-2	NA	once	TRBJ1-2	TGTGCCAGCAGCTTAATCTCCCGACGGAGTAGCTATGGCTACACCTTC	CASSLISRRSSYGYTF
TRBV29-1	TRBD2	NA	TRBJ2-1	TGCAGCGTTGACCTCGGGAGGGTCAATGAGCAGTTCTTC	CSVDLGRVNEQFF
TRBV6-6	NA	NA	TRBJ1-1	TGTGCCAGCAACAAAGTATCGGGAGCCCGGAATGCTTTCTTT	CASNKVSGARNAFF
TRBV29-1	NA	NA	TRBJ1-1	TGCAGCGTTGAAGCTCTGGGGGGGGATGAAGCTTTCTTT	CSVEALGGDEAFF
TRBV7-2	NA	NA	TRBJ2-7	TGTGCCAGCAGCTTACGACGTTGGAACGACCAACGTGAGACAGGCGAGCAGTACTTC	CASSLRRWNDQRETGEQYF
TRBV10-3	NA	NA	TRBJ2-5	TGTGCCATCAGTGTCACACCCCAAGAGACCCAGTACTTC	CAISVTPQETQYF
TRBV7-9	NA	NA	TRBJ1-3	TGTGCCAGCAGCTTAGGCGGTACTGGAAACACCATATATTTT	CASSLGGTGNTIYF
TRBV7-2	NA	NA	TRBJ2-2	TGTGCCAGCAGCTTAGCAGAGGGTACGAACACCGGGGAGCTGTTTTTT	CASSLAEGTNTGELFF
TRBV28	NA	NA	TRBJ2-2	TGTGCCAGCAGTTTCCCAGGATGGGACACCGGGGAGCTGTTTTTT	CASSFPGWDTGELFF
TRBV7-2	NA	NA	TRBJ1-5	TGTGCCAGCAGCCAAAATATAGGCAGGGGATATCAGCCCCAGCATTTT	CASSQNIGRGYQPQHF
TRBV10-3	NA	NA	TRBJ2-2	TGTGCCATCAGTGTTGACGGGGGTGACACCGGGGAGCTGTTTTTT	CAISVDGGDTGELFF
TRBV15	NA	NA	TRBJ2-7	TGTGCCACCAGCAGAGATCAGGGTCCGACGGAGCAGTACTTC	CATSRDQGPTEQYF
TRBV4-2	NA	NA	TRBJ1-2	TGTGCCAGCAGCCAGGCCACAGTGGGCTACACCTTC	CASSQATVGYTF
TRBV15	NA	NA	TRBJ1-2	TGTGCCACCAGCAGAGATTTAGGGGGGGATGGCTACACCTTC	CATSRDLGGDGYTF
TRBV2	NA	few	TRBJ2-1	TGTGCCAGCAGTGAGTGGCAGTACAATGAGCAGTTCTTC	CASSEWQYNEQFF
TRBV18	NA	NA	TRBJ2-5	TGTGCCAGCTCACCTAAAGAGACCCAGTACTTC	CASSPKETQYF
TRBV27	TRBD1	NA	TRBJ1-5	TGTGCCAGCAGTTGGACAGGGGGGTATCAGCCCCAGCATTTT	CASSWTGGYQPQHF
TRBV5-1	TRBD2	NA	TRBJ2-3	TGCGCCAGCAGCCGGCGAGTACTAGCGGGAGACCACGGACTACAGGATACGCAGTATTTT	CASSRRVLAGDHGLQDTQYF